The 4 T cell receptor beta chains presented below share a single source sample, sequenced in a study of CD8 T cells in Susac syndrome. RNA amounts of about 0.5 to 1 ug underwent reverse transcription with random hexamers. TCRdb independently ran MiXCR on the immunoSEQ multiplex PCR reads; one entry per CDR3 protein. The table has under 55,000 distinct CDR3 sequences, 93% seen once. Sequencing was performed on CD8+ T cells from PBMCs. The origin of the receptors is a human donor with multiple sclerosis.

The V gene is TRBV27, the J gene TRBJ1-1; D may be TRBD1 (6 bases). The CDR3 runs to 17 residues. Germline V gene lookup returns CDR1 MNHEY and CDR2 SMNVEV (reference sequence). V dropped 4 bases and J dropped 0 bases, with 18 bases sitting between them. The CDR3 region is CASSSTGSFFLNTEAFF. The CDR3 DNA sequence: TGTGCCAGCAGTTCGACAGGTTCGTTTTTTCTGAACACTGAAGCTTTCTTT.

The genes are TRBV19 and TRBJ2-2; D not certain. The CDR3 loop spans 13 amino acids. V dropped 6 bases and J dropped 5 bases, with 10 bases sitting between them. Germline loops: CDR1 LNHDA, CDR2 SQIVND (reference sequence). The CDR3: CASRWGWTGELFF. As DNA, the CDR3 is TGTGCCAGTAGGTGGGGATGGACCGGGGAGCTGTTTTTT.

V is TRBV30 and J is TRBJ2-7, with a possible D match to TRBD2 (6 bases). Germline CDR1 reads GTSNPN; CDR2 reads SVGIG (reference sequence). CDR3 size: 14 residues. Trimming took off 0 bases at V and 4 bases at J, with 13 bases between the two ends. The CDR3 nucleotides read TGTGCCTGGAGTGTACTCGGGGGTCCTTACGAGCAGTACTTC. This translates into CAWSVLGGPYEQYF. Drawing the rest from reference TRBV30 and TRBJ2-7, the complete variable domain is SQTIHQWPATLVQPVGSPLSLECTVEGTSNPNLYWYRQAAGRGLQLLFYSVGIGQISSEVPQNLSASRPQDRQFILSSKKLLLSDSGFYLCAWSVLGGPYEQYFGPGTRLTVT.

V is TRBV19 and J is TRBJ1-2, with a tentative D call TRBD1 (5 bases). CDR1 is LNHDA, CDR2 SQIVND, per germline (reference sequence). The CDR3 has 16 residues. V dropped 8 bases and J dropped 6 bases, with 25 bases sitting between them. CDR3 in amino acids: CASGTPGSGWENGYTF. The CDR3 DNA follows: TGTGCCAGTGGTACTCCAGGGAGCGGATGGGAAAATGGCTACACCTTC.